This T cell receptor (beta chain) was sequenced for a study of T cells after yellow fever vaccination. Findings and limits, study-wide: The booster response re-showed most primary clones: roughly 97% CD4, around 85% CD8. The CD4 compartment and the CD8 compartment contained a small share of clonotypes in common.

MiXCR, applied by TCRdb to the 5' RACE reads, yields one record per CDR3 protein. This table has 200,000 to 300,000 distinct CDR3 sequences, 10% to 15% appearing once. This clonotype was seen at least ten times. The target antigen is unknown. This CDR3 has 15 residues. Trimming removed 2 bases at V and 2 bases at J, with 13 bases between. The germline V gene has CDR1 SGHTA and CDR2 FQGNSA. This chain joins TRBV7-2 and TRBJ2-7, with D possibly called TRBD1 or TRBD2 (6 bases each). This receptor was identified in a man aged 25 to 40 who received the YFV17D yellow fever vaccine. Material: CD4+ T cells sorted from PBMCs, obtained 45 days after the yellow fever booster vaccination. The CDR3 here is CASSLPGARTYEQYF. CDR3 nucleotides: TGTGCCAGCAGCTTACCGGGGGCGCGAACCTACGAGCAGTACTTC. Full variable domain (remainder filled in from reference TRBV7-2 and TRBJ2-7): GAGVSQSPSNKVTEKGKDVELRCDPISGHTALYWYRQSLGQGLEFLIYFQGNSAPDKSGLPSDRFSAERTGGSVSTLTIQRTQQEDSAVYLCASSLPGARTYEQYFGPGTRLTVT.